Below, one T cell receptor (beta chain) is given with its context. This clone's antigen is unknown. One base away there is no much larger clone; base qualities are not given. The entry originates in a study of human T cells and chemical hapten exposure (dated by TCRdb to the early 2020s). Some background on the complete study: For sensitization, 2% DPC in acetone was applied to a roughly 2 cm by roughly 2 cm area of upper inner arm skin. The libraries were sequenced as a pool, and the TCR yield per sample differed mostly because of small variations in library volumes within the pool. The patient cohort, mostly female, included alopecia areata with under or over 50% scalp involvement, alopecia totalis and alopecia universalis. Patch testing was performed on the upper back with Finn chambers containing 0.01% DPC, and the patch tests were scored after 6 days according to International Contact Dermatitis Research Group standards. Patients additionally received weekly therapeutic DPC doses to the scalp throughout the approximately 25-week study period. Blood samples were taken from patients before sensitization (week 0) and at 2, 6 and about 24 weeks after DPC sensitization. About 28 alopecia patients gave blood for TCR sequencing at one to four time points (pre-sensitization, 2, 6 and 24 weeks). This study followed changes in the peripheral blood TCR repertoire in vivo during primary and secondary sensitization of alopecia patients to the hapten diphenylcyclopropenone (DPC). Broad study findings and their caveats: The number of PT1 expanded TCRs positively correlated with patch test score, significant at thresholds 8, 16 and 32 but not 4. Because every patient had alopecia, a presumed autoimmune disease, the patients' immune response might differ from that of healthy individuals. After repeated subsampling, changes were observed in the strength of the expansion versus patch-test correlation and in the threshold at which the correlation became significant. DPC sensitization did not change how many TCRs were above 1 in 1000 frequency, and no evidence was found of alterations in global repertoire structure. Significantly more large CDR3 similarity clusters were formed by expanded TCRs than by pre-sensitization or healthy control sets, consistent with antigen-driven responses.

At the junction V is shortened by 7 bases and J by 6 bases; bases outside the gene matches: 5. The CDR3 spans 12 residues, from the cysteine through the phenylalanine. The DNA shown is the 36-base CDR3, in frame from base 1. The germline V gene specifies SQVTM as CDR1 and ANQGSEA as CDR2. The time point label here, explained by the study, means: patch test 2, 6 weeks after DPC sensitization. Reading the label with the study, this specimen's treatment or condition is: therapeutic diphenylcyclopropenone sensitization with weekly scalp DPC. At every patch-test visit, the blood draw took place before the patch test was put on. Patients were considered eligible if aged 18 to 70, diagnosed with alopecia and deemed suitable for DPC therapy, and patients were excluded if pregnant. Total RNA was extracted from unfractionated whole blood that had been collected in Tempus Blood RNA tubes. Libraries were made using RACE. Instrument on record: NextSeq 500. Library preparation attached unique molecular identifiers to individual cDNA molecules for quantitative, reproducible TCR counting. Each blood RNA sample was used to sequence both TCR alpha and TCR beta chains. On the authors' methods: Samples had a median of roughly 91,000 TCRs, with a range from roughly 20,000 to 690,600. The Decombinator software suite was used to annotate V, J and CDR3 in the TCR reads. Every sample was subsampled to the same number of TCRs (28,000) for the PS versus PT1 abundance plots. TCRs were defined as expanded if absent before sensitization and observed at least eight times at the 2-week time point. Starting from the raw public reads, TCRdb applied fastp trimming at Q25, assembled clones with MiXCR and retained in-frame beta chains. Every distinct CDR3 protein forms one entry, paired with its most common genes and DNA. The V and J calls shown here were made by TCRdb, not taken from the authors' results. Across this sample there are about 69,000 distinct CDR3 sequences, with about a tenth seen only once. About 6.9% of the sample goes to the ten largest clones.

Recombination joined TRBV29-1 with TRBJ1-2; 10 bases in the middle match TRBD1. This receptor was taken from a woman aged 45-59 years with alopecia areata. Some clones in this sample may be carry-over from other donors' samples. This sample comprised whole blood, obtained in connection with sensitization to the hapten diphenylcyclopropenone (DPC). The DNA reads as follows: TGCAGCGCAGCGACAGGGGGCGATGGCTACACCTTC. This gives the protein CSAATGGDGYTF.